Sequencing of this TCR beta chain was carried out in a study of post-analysis software for immune sequencing data. With respect to this clonotype: Its specificity is not known.

Study results and caveats: Samples made in the same batch grouped tightly together by F measure.

Prepared libraries of TCR beta cDNA carried unique molecular identifiers. TCRdb used MiXCR to reprocess the PCR reads, holding one entry per CDR3 protein. The profile shows some 700,000 distinct CDR3 sequences, around 60% of them singletons. The receptor's source is a girl under 10 years old with multiple sclerosis. The sequencing input was blood.

The CDR3 loop reads CASSLDKGILTEAFF. CDR3 in DNA: TGTGCCAGCAGCTTAGATAAGGGAATACTCACTGAAGCTTTCTTT. This chain joins TRBV11-2 and TRBJ1-1; D uncertain. The CDR3 consists of 15 residues. The ends were cut back, 0 bases at V and 4 bases at J, with 12 bases in the middle. Germline assignment: CDR1 SGHAT and CDR2 FQNNGV.